Listed below are T cell receptor beta chains from one sample, sequenced in a study of radiotherapy plus CTLA-4 blockade in lung cancer. Clones were read by immunoSEQ multiplex PCR, and TCRdb kept only the in-frame ones, dropping some. The table has 90,000 to 100,000 clones, just over 85% seen once. Sequenced here: peripheral blood, sampled from a patient treated with radiotherapy plus ipilimumab. These receptors were collected from a human donor with non-small cell lung cancer that progressed on radiotherapy plus ipilimumab. Each CDR3 is given without its conserved first and last residue. D genes are given only for firm matches.

v_call	d_call	cdr3_aa
TRBV6-6	NA	ASSPAGGTEAF
TRBV18	TRBD1	ASSPLRTGQSEAF
TRBV2	NA	ASSPRQIETNTEAF
TRBV7-6	NA	ASSFGAQVLTEAF
TRBV5-1	NA	ASSLVSGAREQY
TRBV5-4	NA	ASSLGTGLDYEQY
TRBV19	NA	ASSIVVSGGASF
TRBV7-3	NA	ASSLNGGLTEAF
TRBV5-1	TRBD2	ASSPGTRTEETQY
TRBV25-1	NA	ASSAVGRTEAF
TRBV6-6	NA	ASSYGQNYEQY
TRBV27	TRBD2	ASSVSGLAGAGAKNIQY
TRBV27	NA	ASSFWGPTGELF
TRBV5-1	NA	ASSLGAGNIQY
TRBV19	NA	ASSIVADRPNQPQH
TRBV30	NA	AWSGGVSGIQY
TRBV5-6	NA	ASSLDPETEAF
TRBV2	NA	ASSQMNLAKNIQY
TRBV19	NA	AGKEEANTGELF
TRBV25-1	TRBD2	ASSVSLAGGNNEQF
TRBV7-9	TRBD2	ASSPPRLAGSETQY
TRBV6-1	NA	ASSDQTPSFGELF
TRBV11-3	NA	ASSGSQSRTSYEQY
TRBV27	TRBD1	ASGYRGSGEQY
TRBV30	NA	AWSVWGGVVRELF
TRBV29-1	TRBD1	HGTGSLNEKLF